The 5 T cell receptor beta chains reported below all come from one sample, sequenced in a study of T cells in Graves' hyperthyroidism and ophthalmopathy. From RNA transcripts, TCR beta CDR3 regions were amplified. Using the HTBI primer set, a first-round RT-PCR was run on the TCR CDR3. TCRdb re-derived calls from the multiplex PCR reads in MiXCR, one entry per CDR3 protein. The table has about 640,000 distinct CDR3 sequences, around 20% seen once; the top ten hold around a third. Sequenced sample: blood. The receptors shown here come from a young man with Graves' ophthalmopathy.

This clonotype was detected only a few times. The chain has TRBV7-4 and TRBJ1-5; 7 bases align to TRBD1. This CDR3 spans 17 amino acids. Germline CDR1 reads SGHVT; CDR2 reads SQSDAQ. Trimming at V came to 3 bases and at J to 1 base, leaving 9 bases not matched to a gene. The CDR3, as DNA: TGTGCCAGCAGCTTGAAGACAGGGTCAGGGAGCAATCAGCCCCAGCATTTT. Amino acids: CASSLKTGSGSNQPQHF.

The V call is TRBV6-5, the J call TRBJ2-5; no clear D. Germline V gives CDR1 MNHEY, CDR2 SVGAGI. This CDR3 spans 14 amino acids. Trimming took off 1 base at V and 3 bases at J, with 9 bases between the two ends. CDR3 coding DNA: TGTGCCAGCAGTTACTTCGGGCCCGAAGAGACCCAGTACTTC. Its translation: CASSYFGPEETQYF.

Only one count was recorded for this clonotype. At one of its ends the junction is not consistent with the germline gene, which may arise from a read error. This rearrangement joins TRBV5-1 to TRBJ2-6, with a weak D call TRBD1 (6 bases). CDR1 is SGHRS and CDR2 is YFSETQ in the germline V gene. The CDR3 is made up of 15 amino acids. The CDR3 bases are TGCGCCAGCAGCTCTACAGGGTCTGGGGCCAACGTCGTGACTTTC. This gives the protein CASSSTGSGANVVTF.

At least ten counts were recorded for this clonotype. The V call is TRBV18, the J call TRBJ2-5; no clear D. The CDR3 loop spans 13 amino acids. The germline V and J ends were trimmed by 1 base and 5 bases, with 8 bases remaining between them. Looked up from germline, CDR1 is KGHSH and CDR2 is LQKENI. CDR3 coding DNA: TGTGCCAGCTCACCACAGGTCTCCGAGACCCAGTACTTC. It translates to CASSPQVSETQYF.

This clonotype was found a few times. The V call is TRBV20-1, the J call TRBJ2-4, with TRBD2 as a possible D gene (5 bases). V was shortened by 5 bases and J by 0 bases, with 14 bases between the two germline ends. Germline V gene lookup returns CDR1 DFQATT and CDR2 SNEGSKA (reference sequence). The CDR3 runs 15 residues. CDR3 nucleotides: TGCAGTGCTCGGACGGCGGACTTAGCCAAAAACATTCAGTACTTC. Translating it yields CSARTADLAKNIQYF.